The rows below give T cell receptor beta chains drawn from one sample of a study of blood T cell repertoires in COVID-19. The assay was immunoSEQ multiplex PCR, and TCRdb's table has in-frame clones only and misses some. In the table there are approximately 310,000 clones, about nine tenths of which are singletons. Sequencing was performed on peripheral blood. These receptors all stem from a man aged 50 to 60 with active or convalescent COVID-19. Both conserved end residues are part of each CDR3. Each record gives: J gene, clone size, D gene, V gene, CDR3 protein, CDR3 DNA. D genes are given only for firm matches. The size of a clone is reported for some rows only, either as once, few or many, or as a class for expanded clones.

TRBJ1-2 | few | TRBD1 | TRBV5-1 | CASSLDSGGYYGYTF | TGCGCCAGCAGCTTGGACTCAGGGGGCTACTATGGCTACACCTTC
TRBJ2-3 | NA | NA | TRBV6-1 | CASSEGIHRSTDTQYF | TGTGCCAGCAGTGAAGGAATTCACAGAAGCACAGATACGCAGTATTTT
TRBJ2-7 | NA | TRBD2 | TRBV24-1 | CATSGGSGTSYEQYF | TGTGCCACCAGTGGGGGTAGCGGGACATCCTACGAGCAGTACTTC
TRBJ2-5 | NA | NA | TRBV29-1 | CSVARQETQYF | TGCAGCGTTGCTCGGCAAGAGACCCAGTACTTC
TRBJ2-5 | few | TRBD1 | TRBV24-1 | CATSDPGTEETQYF | TGTGCCACCAGTGATCCCGGGACAGAAGAGACCCAGTACTTC
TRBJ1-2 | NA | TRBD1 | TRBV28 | CATSRGQGFFYGYTF | TGTGCCACCTCTCGAGGACAGGGATTTTTCTATGGCTACACCTTC
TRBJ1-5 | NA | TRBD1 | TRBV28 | CASSPSTGNSNQPQHF | TGTGCCAGCAGTCCCTCGACAGGGAATAGCAATCAGCCCCAGCATTTT
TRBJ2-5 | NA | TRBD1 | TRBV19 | CASRMTGAETQYF | TGTGCCAGTAGAATGACAGGGGCCGAGACCCAGTACTTC
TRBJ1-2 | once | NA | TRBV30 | CAWSPGLGNYGYTF | TGTGCCTGGAGCCCGGGGTTGGGTAACTATGGCTACACCTTC
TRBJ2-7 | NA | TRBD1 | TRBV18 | CASSQGAPYEQYF | TGTGCCAGCTCCCAGGGGGCGCCCTACGAGCAGTACTTC
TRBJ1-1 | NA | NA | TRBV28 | CASKREINTEAFF | TGTGCCAGCAAACGGGAGATAAACACTGAAGCTTTCTTT
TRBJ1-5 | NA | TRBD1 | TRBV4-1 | CASSQGQAFNSNQPQHF | TGCGCCAGCAGCCAGGGACAGGCTTTTAATAGCAATCAGCCCCAGCATTTT
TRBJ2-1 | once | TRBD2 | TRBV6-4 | CASSVLAGIYNEQFF | TGTGCCAGCAGTGTCCTAGCGGGCATATACAATGAGCAGTTCTTC
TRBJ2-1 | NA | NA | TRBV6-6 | CASKIGFYNEQFF | TGTGCCAGCAAGATCGGGTTCTACAATGAGCAGTTCTTC
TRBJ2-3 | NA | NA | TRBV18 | CASSRTRGEDTQYF | TGTGCCAGCTCACGAACCAGGGGGGAAGATACGCAGTATTTT
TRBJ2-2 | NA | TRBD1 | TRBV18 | CASSPGTDTGELFF | TGTGCCAGCTCACCAGGGACAGACACCGGGGAGCTGTTTTTT
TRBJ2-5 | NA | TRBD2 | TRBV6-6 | CASSPLAGGPSKTQYF | TGTGCCAGCAGCCCACTAGCGGGAGGGCCGAGTAAGACCCAGTACTTC
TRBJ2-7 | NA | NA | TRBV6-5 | CASSSGVGHEQYF | TGTGCCAGCAGTTCAGGGGTAGGGCACGAGCAGTACTTC
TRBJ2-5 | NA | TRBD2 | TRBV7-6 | CASSHGGAILETQYF | TGTGCCAGCAGCCACGGGGGGGCGATCTTAGAGACCCAGTACTTC
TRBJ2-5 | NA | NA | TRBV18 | CASFRDGGETQYF | TGTGCCAGCTTCAGGGATGGCGGAGAGACCCAGTACTTC
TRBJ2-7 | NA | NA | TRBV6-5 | CASSPRGDISYEQYF | TGTGCCAGCAGTCCTCGGGGGGACATCTCCTACGAGCAGTACTTC
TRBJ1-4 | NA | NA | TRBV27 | CASSLRVTEKLFF | TGTGCCAGCAGCCTCAGGGTCACGGAAAAACTGTTTTTT
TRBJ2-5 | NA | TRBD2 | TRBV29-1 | CSVRGSTETQYF | TGCAGCGTGCGCGGGAGTACGGAGACCCAGTACTTC
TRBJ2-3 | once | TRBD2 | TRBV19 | CASRTSGTDTQYF | TGTGCCAGTCGAACTAGCGGAACAGATACGCAGTATTTT
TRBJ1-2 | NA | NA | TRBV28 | CASSLQSTGYLLNTF | TGTGCCAGCAGTTTGCAGTCCACAGGGTATCTCCTGAACACCTTC
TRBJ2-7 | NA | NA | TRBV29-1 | CSVRTVTYEQYF | TGCAGCGTTAGGACAGTAACCTACGAGCAGTACTTC
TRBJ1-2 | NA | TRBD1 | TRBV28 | CASSTGGDYGYTF | TGTGCCAGCAGTACAGGGGGCGACTATGGCTACACCTTC
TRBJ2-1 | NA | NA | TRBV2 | CASNQLNEQFF | TGTGCCAGCAACCAACTTAATGAGCAGTTCTTC
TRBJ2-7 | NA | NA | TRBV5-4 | CASSPSGGSSYEQYF | TGTGCCAGCAGCCCCTCAGGGGGGAGCTCCTACGAGCAGTACTTC
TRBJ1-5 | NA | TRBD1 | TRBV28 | CASSLVGQGLNQPQHF | TGTGCCAGCAGTTTAGTTGGACAGGGTCTCAATCAGCCCCAGCATTTT
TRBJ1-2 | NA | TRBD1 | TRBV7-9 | CVAVTRDRGRWDYGYTF | TGTGTCGCGGTTACGAGGGACAGGGGGCGCTGGGACTATGGCTACACCTTC
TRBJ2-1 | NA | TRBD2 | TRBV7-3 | CASSQTSGGANEQFF | TGTGCCAGCAGTCAAACTAGCGGGGGGGCGAATGAGCAGTTCTTC
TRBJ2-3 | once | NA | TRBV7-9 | CASSFRRETDTQYF | TGTGCCAGCAGCTTTCGTCGGGAAACAGATACGCAGTATTTT
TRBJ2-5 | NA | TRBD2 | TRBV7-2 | CASSFPRGLAGGETQYF | TGTGCCAGCAGCTTCCCCCGGGGACTAGCGGGGGGAGAGACCCAGTACTTC
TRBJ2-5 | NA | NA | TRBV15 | CATSRGFHVDQETQYF | TGTGCCACCAGCAGAGGCTTCCACGTAGACCAAGAGACCCAGTACTTC
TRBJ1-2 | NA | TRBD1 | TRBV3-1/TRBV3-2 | CASSPPGQGPYGYTF | TGTGCCAGCAGCCCCCCCGGACAGGGGCCCTATGGCTACACCTTC
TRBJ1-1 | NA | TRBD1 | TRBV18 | CASSPGTAPTEAFF | TGTGCCAGCTCACCCGGGACAGCCCCAACTGAAGCTTTCTTT
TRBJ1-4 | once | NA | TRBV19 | CASSRGAGNEKLFF | TGTGCCAGTAGTAGGGGCGCAGGGAATGAAAAACTGTTTTTT
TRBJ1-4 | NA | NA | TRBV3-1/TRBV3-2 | CASSQMGQQDEKLFF | TGTGCCAGCAGCCAGATGGGGCAGCAAGATGAAAAACTGTTTTTT
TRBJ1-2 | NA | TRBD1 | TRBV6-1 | CASSDPGQLNYGYTF | TGTGCCAGCAGTGATCCGGGACAGCTCAACTATGGCTACACCTTC
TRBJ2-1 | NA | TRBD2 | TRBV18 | CASSPLTSGMSYNEQFF | TGTGCCAGCTCACCACTGACTAGCGGGATGTCCTACAATGAGCAGTTCTTC
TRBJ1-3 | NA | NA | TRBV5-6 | CASSMARQSYSGNTIYF | TGTGCCAGCAGTATGGCGAGACAGTCCTACTCTGGAAACACCATATATTTT
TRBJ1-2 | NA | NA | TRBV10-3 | CAITNGVPYGYTF | TGTGCCATCACCAACGGGGTTCCCTATGGCTACACCTTC
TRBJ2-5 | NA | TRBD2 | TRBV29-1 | CSVDSAGETQYF | TGCAGCGTTGATTCAGCGGGGGAGACCCAGTACTTC
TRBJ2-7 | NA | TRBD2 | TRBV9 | CASSVQGGPVEQYF | TGTGCCAGCAGCGTACAGGGAGGGCCGGTCGAGCAGTACTTC
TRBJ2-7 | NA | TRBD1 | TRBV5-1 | CASSSTGTGMSSYEQYF | TGCGCCAGCAGCTCCACCGGGACAGGGATGAGCTCCTACGAGCAGTACTTC
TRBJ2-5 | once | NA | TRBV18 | CASSAGTQETQYF | TGTGCCAGCTCGGCCGGGACACAAGAGACCCAGTACTTC
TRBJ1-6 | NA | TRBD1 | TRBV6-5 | CATSPGQRYSPLHF | TGTGCCACAAGTCCGGGACAGAGATATTCACCCCTCCACTTT
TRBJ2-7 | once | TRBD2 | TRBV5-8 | CASSLGGGAAYEQYF | TGTGCCAGCAGCTTGGGCGGGGGAGCCGCGTACGAGCAGTACTTC
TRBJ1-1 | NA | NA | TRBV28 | CASSTLGGGLGAFF | TGTGCCAGCAGCACACTCGGTGGCGGGTTGGGAGCTTTCTTT
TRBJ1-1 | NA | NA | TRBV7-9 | CASSFGGDTEAFF | TGTGCCAGCAGTTTTGGGGGGGACACTGAAGCTTTCTTT
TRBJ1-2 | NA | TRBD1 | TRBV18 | CASSPPGTGGDYGYTF | TGTGCCAGCTCACCACCCGGGACAGGGGGGGACTATGGCTACACCTTC
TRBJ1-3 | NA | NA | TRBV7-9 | CASRHRKQGGNTIYF | TGTGCCAGCAGGCACCGGAAACAGGGCGGAAACACCATATATTTT
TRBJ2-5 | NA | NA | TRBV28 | CASSFEAGGLVRETQYF | TGTGCCAGCAGTTTCGAGGCTGGGGGCTTGGTCCGGGAGACCCAGTACTTC
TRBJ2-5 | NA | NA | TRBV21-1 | CASLRQGTQETQYF | TGTGCCAGCCTCCGACAGGGAACCCAAGAGACCCAGTACTTC